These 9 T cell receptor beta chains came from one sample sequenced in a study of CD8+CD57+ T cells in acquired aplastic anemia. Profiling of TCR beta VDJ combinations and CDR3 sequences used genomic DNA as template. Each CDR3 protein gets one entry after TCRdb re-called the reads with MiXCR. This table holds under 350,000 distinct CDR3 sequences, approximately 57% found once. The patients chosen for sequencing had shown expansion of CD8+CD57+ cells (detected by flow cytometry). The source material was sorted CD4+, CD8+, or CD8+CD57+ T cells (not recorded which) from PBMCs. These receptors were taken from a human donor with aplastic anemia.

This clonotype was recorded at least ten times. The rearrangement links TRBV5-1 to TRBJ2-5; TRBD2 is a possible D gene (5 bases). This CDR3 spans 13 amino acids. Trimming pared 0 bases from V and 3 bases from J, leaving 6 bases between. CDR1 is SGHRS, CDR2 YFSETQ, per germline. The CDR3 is CASSLVGEETQYF. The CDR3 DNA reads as TGCGCCAGCAGCTTGGTCGGGGAAGAGACCCAGTACTTC. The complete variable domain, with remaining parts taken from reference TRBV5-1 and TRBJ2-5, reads KAGVTQTPRYLIKTRGQQVTLSCSPISGHRSVSWYQQTPGQGLQFLFEYFSETQRNKGNFPGRFSGRQFSNSRSEMNVSTLELGDSALYLCASSLVGEETQYFGPGTRLLVL.

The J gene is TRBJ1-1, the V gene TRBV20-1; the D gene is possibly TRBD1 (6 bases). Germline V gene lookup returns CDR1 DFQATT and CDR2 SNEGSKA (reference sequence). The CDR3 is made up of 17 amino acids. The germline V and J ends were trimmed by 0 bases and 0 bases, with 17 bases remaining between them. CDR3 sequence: CSARDMQGHRVNTEAFF. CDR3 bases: TGCAGTGCTAGAGATATGCAGGGACACAGAGTGAACACTGAAGCTTTCTTT.

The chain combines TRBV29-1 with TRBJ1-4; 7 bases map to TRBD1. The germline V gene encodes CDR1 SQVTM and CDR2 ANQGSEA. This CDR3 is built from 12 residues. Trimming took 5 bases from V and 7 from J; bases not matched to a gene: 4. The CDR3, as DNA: TGCAGCGTTTTGACAGGGACTGAAAAACTGTTTTTT. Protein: CSVLTGTEKLFF.

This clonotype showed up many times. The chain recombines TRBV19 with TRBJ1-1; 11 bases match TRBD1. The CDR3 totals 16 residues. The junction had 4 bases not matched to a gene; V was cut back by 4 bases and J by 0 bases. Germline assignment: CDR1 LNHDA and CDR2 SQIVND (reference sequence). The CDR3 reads CASSKGTGGMNTEAFF. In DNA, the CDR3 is TGTGCCAGTAGTAAGGGGACAGGGGGGATGAACACTGAAGCTTTCTTT.

CDR3 bases: TGTGCCAGCAGCTTAGCCGAGGGGGCCCAGCATTTT. Its translation is CASSLAEGAQHF. The chain joins TRBV5-5 to TRBJ1-5; tentative D call: TRBD1 (6 bases). Germline-derived CDR1 and CDR2 are SGHKS and YYEKEE (reference sequence). There are 12 residues in the CDR3. Between the trimmed V and J ends, which lost 2 bases and 11 bases, there was a span of 11 bases.

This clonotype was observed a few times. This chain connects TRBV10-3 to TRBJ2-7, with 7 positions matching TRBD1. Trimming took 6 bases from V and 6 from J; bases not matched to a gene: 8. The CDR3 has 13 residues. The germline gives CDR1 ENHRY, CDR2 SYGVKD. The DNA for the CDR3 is TGTGCCATCAGCGGGACAGCGACGTCCGAGCAGTACTTC. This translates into CAISGTATSEQYF.

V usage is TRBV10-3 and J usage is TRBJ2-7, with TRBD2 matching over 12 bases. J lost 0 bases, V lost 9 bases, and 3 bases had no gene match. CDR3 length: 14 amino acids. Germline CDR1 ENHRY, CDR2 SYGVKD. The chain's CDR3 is CAIRTSGDSYEQYF. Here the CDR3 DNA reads TGTGCCATAAGGACTAGCGGGGACTCCTACGAGCAGTACTTC.

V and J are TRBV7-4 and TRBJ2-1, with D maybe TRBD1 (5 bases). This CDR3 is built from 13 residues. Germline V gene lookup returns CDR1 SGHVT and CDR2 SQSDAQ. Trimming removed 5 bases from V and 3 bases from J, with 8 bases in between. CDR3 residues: CASSLGHYNEQFF. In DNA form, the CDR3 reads TGTGCCAGCAGCCTAGGACACTACAATGAGCAGTTCTTC.

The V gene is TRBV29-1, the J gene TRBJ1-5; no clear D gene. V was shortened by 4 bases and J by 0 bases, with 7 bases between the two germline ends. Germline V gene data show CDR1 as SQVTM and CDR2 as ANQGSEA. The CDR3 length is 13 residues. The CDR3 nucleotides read TGCAGCGTTGCGTGGGCTAGCAATCAGCCCCAGCATTTT. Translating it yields CSVAWASNQPQHF.